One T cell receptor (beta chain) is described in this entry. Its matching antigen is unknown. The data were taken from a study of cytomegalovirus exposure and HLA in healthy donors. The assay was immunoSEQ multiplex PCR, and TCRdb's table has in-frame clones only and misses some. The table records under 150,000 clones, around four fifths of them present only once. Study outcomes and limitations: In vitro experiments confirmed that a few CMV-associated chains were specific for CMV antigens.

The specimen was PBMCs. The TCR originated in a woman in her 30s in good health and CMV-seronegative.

CDR3 DNA sequence: TGTGCCAGCAGCTGGCTGGTTCAGGGACTAGCGGGGGGCACAGATACGCAGTATTTT. Amino acid sequence: CASSWLVQGLAGGTDTQYF. V is TRBV7-2 and J is TRBJ2-3, with 14 bases that match TRBD2. V lost 4 bases, J lost 1 base, and 10 bases stayed unmatched. The CDR3 is 19 residues long. The germline CDR1 and CDR2 sequences are SGHTA and FQGNSA. The full variable domain, rest sourced from reference TRBV7-2 and TRBJ2-3, is GAGVSQSPSNKVTEKGKDVELRCDPISGHTALYWYRQSLGQGLEFLIYFQGNSAPDKSGLPSDRFSAERTGGSVSTLTIQRTQQEDSAVYLCASSWLVQGLAGGTDTQYFGPGTRLTVL.